This T cell receptor beta chain emerged from a study of tumor-infiltrating lymphocytes in primary liver carcinoma. Each 20-30 mg portion of unsorted bulk tissue served as the source for co-extraction of RNA and DNA. CDR1 is SGHAT and CDR2 is FQDESV in the germline V gene (reference sequence). V was shortened by 2 bases and J by 6 bases, with 20 bases between the two germline ends. CDR3 length equals 16 residues. A constant-region primer served to make TCR beta cDNA from 500 to 550 ng total RNA. Slightly modified ARM-PCR with three nested multiplex PCR rounds yielded TCR beta libraries. Each of the first two PCR rounds ran nine to ten cycles with TRBV1-TRBV30 forward and C-beta reverse primers. MiXCR, run by TCRdb on the multiplex PCR reads, gives a single entry per CDR3 protein. The table includes tens of thousands of distinct CDR3 sequences, about three quarters detected once. This clonotype is labeled as medium-sized.

The material sequenced was liver tumor tissue from sampling region 3. Subset given: tumor region T3, left-lateral pole. The TCR was taken from a man aged 40-49 years with primary liver carcinoma and hepatitis B virus infection. The chain carries TRBV11-1 and TRBJ2-7; TRBD2 might be the D (6 bases). The CDR3: CASSLTAGRSTGEQYF. Here the CDR3 DNA reads TGTGCCAGCAGCTTAACAGCCGGGAGATCAACGGGCGAGCAGTACTTC.